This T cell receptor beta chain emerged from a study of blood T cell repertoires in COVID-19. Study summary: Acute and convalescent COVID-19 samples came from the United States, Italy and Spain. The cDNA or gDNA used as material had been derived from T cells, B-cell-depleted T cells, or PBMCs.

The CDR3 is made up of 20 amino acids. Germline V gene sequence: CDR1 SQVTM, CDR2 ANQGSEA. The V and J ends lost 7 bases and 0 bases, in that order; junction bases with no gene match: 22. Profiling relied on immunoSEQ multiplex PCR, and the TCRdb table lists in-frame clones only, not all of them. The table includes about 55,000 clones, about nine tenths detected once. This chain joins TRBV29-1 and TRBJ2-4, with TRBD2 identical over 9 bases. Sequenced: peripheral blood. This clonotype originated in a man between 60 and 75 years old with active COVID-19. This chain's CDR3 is CSAEDRTSANNPLAKNIQYF. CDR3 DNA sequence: TGCAGCGCCGAAGATCGGACTAGCGCCAATAACCCCCTAGCCAAAAACATTCAGTACTTC. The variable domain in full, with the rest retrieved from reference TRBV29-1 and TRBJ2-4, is SAVISQKPSRDICQRGTSLTIQCQVDSQVTMMFWYRQQPGQSLTLIATANQGSEATYESGFVIDKFPISRPNLTFSTLTVSNMSPEDSSIYLCSAEDRTSANNPLAKNIQYFGAGTRLSVL.